This TCR beta chain emerged from a study of cytomegalovirus exposure and HLA in healthy donors. CDR3 length: 14 amino acids. Looked up from germline, CDR1 is SGHDT and CDR2 is YYEEEE. The V segment lost 1 base and the J segment 6 bases; nucleotides outside the gene matches: 4. Some clones are missing from TCRdb's copy, which holds only in-frame ones; the method was immunoSEQ multiplex PCR. In the table there are about 75,000 clones, around four fifths of which are singletons. The chain couples TRBV5-6 to TRBJ1-1, with 9 positions matching TRBD1. The specimen was PBMCs. The sequence was collected from a man aged 25-45 years in good health and CMV-seronegative. CDR3 loop: CASSLRDRVPEAFF. The CDR3, as DNA: TGTGCCAGCAGCTTGAGGGACAGGGTCCCTGAAGCTTTCTTT.